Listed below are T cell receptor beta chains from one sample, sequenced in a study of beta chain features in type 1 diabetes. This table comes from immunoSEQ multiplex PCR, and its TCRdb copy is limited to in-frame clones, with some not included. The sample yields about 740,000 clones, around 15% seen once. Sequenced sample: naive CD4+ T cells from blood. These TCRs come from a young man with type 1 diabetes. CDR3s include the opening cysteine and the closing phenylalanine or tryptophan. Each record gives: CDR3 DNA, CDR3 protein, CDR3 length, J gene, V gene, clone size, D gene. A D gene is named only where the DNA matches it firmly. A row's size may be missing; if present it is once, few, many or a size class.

CDR3nt: TGTGCCAGCAGCGCACCACCGGGAGTCACTGAAGCTTTCTTT; CDR3aa: CASSAPPGVTEAFF; len: 14; j_gene: TRBJ1-1; v_gene: TRBV9; abundance: NA; d_gene: NA
CDR3nt: TGTGCCAGCAGTGATGGACGGGGGCCGAGTCTCAATGAGCAGTTCTTC; CDR3aa: CASSDGRGPSLNEQFF; len: 16; j_gene: TRBJ2-1; v_gene: TRBV6-1; abundance: NA; d_gene: NA
CDR3nt: TGCAGTGCTAGAGGCCTTGAGGGCTACACCTTC; CDR3aa: CSARGLEGYTF; len: 11; j_gene: TRBJ1-2; v_gene: TRBV20-1; abundance: few; d_gene: NA
CDR3nt: TGTGCCAGCAGCCAAGACTGGACGGGGGGGCGTTACAATGAGCAGTTCTTC; CDR3aa: CASSQDWTGGRYNEQFF; len: 17; j_gene: TRBJ2-1; v_gene: TRBV4-2; abundance: NA; d_gene: TRBD2
CDR3nt: TGTGCCAGCAGCCCAGGGGCCAGGGCGGGCACTGAAGCTTTCTTT; CDR3aa: CASSPGARAGTEAFF; len: 15; j_gene: TRBJ1-1; v_gene: TRBV7-2; abundance: NA; d_gene: NA
CDR3nt: TGCGCCAGCAGCCAGGGAGGACAGGGACGGGCGAATCAGCCCCAGCATTTT; CDR3aa: CASSQGGQGRANQPQHF; len: 17; j_gene: TRBJ1-5; v_gene: TRBV4-1; abundance: NA; d_gene: TRBD1
CDR3nt: TGTGCCAGCAGCCCTCGGACAGATAAAGAGACCCAGTACTTC; CDR3aa: CASSPRTDKETQYF; len: 14; j_gene: TRBJ2-5; v_gene: TRBV7-9; abundance: few; d_gene: NA
CDR3nt: TGCGCCAGCAGCTTGGGGCAGGGCCAAGAGACCCAGTACTTC; CDR3aa: CASSLGQGQETQYF; len: 14; j_gene: TRBJ2-5; v_gene: TRBV5-1; abundance: few; d_gene: NA
CDR3nt: TGTGCCTGGACTTTGGGGGGGATGTACAATGAGCAGTTCTTC; CDR3aa: CAWTLGGMYNEQFF; len: 14; j_gene: TRBJ2-1; v_gene: TRBV30; abundance: NA; d_gene: TRBD2
CDR3nt: TGTGCCACCAGCAGAGTAGGAGCCAACTATGGCTACACCTTC; CDR3aa: CATSRVGANYGYTF; len: 14; j_gene: TRBJ1-2; v_gene: TRBV15; abundance: NA; d_gene: NA
CDR3nt: TGTGCCAGTACCACGATCGGGGGCGAGGTTCAGCCCCAGCATTTT; CDR3aa: CASTTIGGEVQPQHF; len: 15; j_gene: TRBJ1-5; v_gene: TRBV19; abundance: NA; d_gene: NA
CDR3nt: TGTGCCAGCAGCTCCCGGAGCTCCTTAGGAACAGATACGCAGTATTTT; CDR3aa: CASSSRSSLGTDTQYF; len: 16; j_gene: TRBJ2-3; v_gene: TRBV7-9; abundance: NA; d_gene: NA
CDR3nt: TGTGCCAGCAGCTTATTACACACAGATACGCAGTATTTT; CDR3aa: CASSLLHTDTQYF; len: 13; j_gene: TRBJ2-3; v_gene: TRBV11-1; abundance: NA; d_gene: NA
CDR3nt: TGTGCCAGCAGCCTGGGACAGGGCGGGACAGATACGCAGTATTTT; CDR3aa: CASSLGQGGTDTQYF; len: 15; j_gene: TRBJ2-3; v_gene: TRBV11-3; abundance: NA; d_gene: TRBD1
CDR3nt: TGCGCCAGCAGCCAGACTGACAAGAGGAACACTGAAGCTTTCTTT; CDR3aa: CASSQTDKRNTEAFF; len: 15; j_gene: TRBJ1-1; v_gene: TRBV4-1; abundance: few; d_gene: NA
CDR3nt: TGCAGCGTTGGCGGACAGCCTTACTACGAGCAGTACTTC; CDR3aa: CSVGGQPYYEQYF; len: 13; j_gene: TRBJ2-7; v_gene: TRBV29-1; abundance: NA; d_gene: NA
CDR3nt: TGCGCCAGCAGCTTGGCCGGGACGGCCTCCGGAGAGACCCAGTACTTC; CDR3aa: CASSLAGTASGETQYF; len: 16; j_gene: TRBJ2-5; v_gene: TRBV5-1; abundance: few; d_gene: NA
CDR3nt: TGTGCCAGCTCACCGCCGGTCTCAACTAATGAAAAACTGTTTTTT; CDR3aa: CASSPPVSTNEKLFF; len: 15; j_gene: TRBJ1-4; v_gene: TRBV18; abundance: NA; d_gene: NA
CDR3nt: TGCAGTGCTAGAGGACGGGATGAAGCTTTCTTT; CDR3aa: CSARGRDEAFF; len: 11; j_gene: TRBJ1-1; v_gene: TRBV20-1; abundance: few; d_gene: NA
CDR3nt: TGCGCCAGCAGCTTGGCCCCGGGTACTAGCACAGATACGCAGTATTTT; CDR3aa: CASSLAPGTSTDTQYF; len: 16; j_gene: TRBJ2-3; v_gene: TRBV5-1; abundance: NA; d_gene: NA
CDR3nt: TGTGCCAGCAGCGTGGACACCGGGGGGTACACCGGGGAGCTGTTTTTT; CDR3aa: CASSVDTGGYTGELFF; len: 16; j_gene: TRBJ2-2; v_gene: TRBV9; abundance: NA; d_gene: TRBD2
CDR3nt: TGTGCCAGCAGCTTTTCACTGGGACAGGGGGCCTACAATGAGCAGTTCTTC; CDR3aa: CASSFSLGQGAYNEQFF; len: 17; j_gene: TRBJ2-1; v_gene: TRBV5-8; abundance: few; d_gene: TRBD1
CDR3nt: TGTGCCAGCAGCCTCCTGCGGGGGGCCGTTCCTAGCACAGATACGCAGTATTTT; CDR3aa: CASSLLRGAVPSTDTQYF; len: 18; j_gene: TRBJ2-3; v_gene: TRBV9; abundance: few; d_gene: TRBD2
CDR3nt: TGTGCCACCAGCAGGGACGCCCTCTTTTCTGAAGCCAACGTCCTGACTTTC; CDR3aa: CATSRDALFSEANVLTF; len: 17; j_gene: TRBJ2-6; v_gene: TRBV15; abundance: NA; d_gene: NA
CDR3nt: TGTGCCAGCTCACTCTCCGGGACCAACTACGAGCAGTACTTC; CDR3aa: CASSLSGTNYEQYF; len: 14; j_gene: TRBJ2-7; v_gene: TRBV18; abundance: NA; d_gene: NA
CDR3nt: TGTGCCTTACGGGACACAGGCTCCTACAATGAGCAGTTCTTC; CDR3aa: CALRDTGSYNEQFF; len: 14; j_gene: TRBJ2-1; v_gene: TRBV30; abundance: few; d_gene: NA
CDR3nt: TGTGCCAGCACTTCCCCGGGGCAGGGAAGTCAGCCCCAGCATTTT; CDR3aa: CASTSPGQGSQPQHF; len: 15; j_gene: TRBJ1-5; v_gene: TRBV28; abundance: NA; d_gene: NA
CDR3nt: TGTGCCTGGAGTTTGTCCTACGAGCAGTACTTC; CDR3aa: CAWSLSYEQYF; len: 11; j_gene: TRBJ2-7; v_gene: TRBV30; abundance: NA; d_gene: NA
CDR3nt: TGTGCCAGCAGCCAAGGGTACAATGAGCAGTTCTTC; CDR3aa: CASSQGYNEQFF; len: 12; j_gene: TRBJ2-1; v_gene: TRBV14; abundance: NA; d_gene: NA
CDR3nt: TGTGCCAGCAGTACCCGGACAGGGTCTGCTGAAGCTTTCTTT; CDR3aa: CASSTRTGSAEAFF; len: 14; j_gene: TRBJ1-1; v_gene: TRBV27; abundance: NA; d_gene: TRBD1
CDR3nt: TGCAGCGTTGATTTAGGGCCACAGAACACTGAAGCTTTCTTT; CDR3aa: CSVDLGPQNTEAFF; len: 14; j_gene: TRBJ1-1; v_gene: TRBV29-1; abundance: NA; d_gene: NA
CDR3nt: TGTGCCAGCAGCGTAGAGGGGGGGGCCACACCAGATACGCAGTATTTT; CDR3aa: CASSVEGGATPDTQYF; len: 16; j_gene: TRBJ2-3; v_gene: TRBV9; abundance: NA; d_gene: NA
CDR3nt: TGTGCCTGGAGTCCCCCGCCGATGAAAGAGACCCAGTACTTC; CDR3aa: CAWSPPPMKETQYF; len: 14; j_gene: TRBJ2-5; v_gene: TRBV30; abundance: NA; d_gene: NA
CDR3nt: TGCAGCGTTGACCGGACAGGGAACACTGAAGCTTTCTTT; CDR3aa: CSVDRTGNTEAFF; len: 13; j_gene: TRBJ1-1; v_gene: TRBV29-1; abundance: few; d_gene: TRBD1
CDR3nt: TGTGCCTGGAGTGTGGGTTCCTACGAGCAGTACTTC; CDR3aa: CAWSVGSYEQYF; len: 12; j_gene: TRBJ2-7; v_gene: TRBV30; abundance: few; d_gene: NA
CDR3nt: TGCGCCAGCAGCCGTCGAGGGGGCGTGAACACTGAAGCTTTCTTT; CDR3aa: CASSRRGGVNTEAFF; len: 15; j_gene: TRBJ1-1; v_gene: TRBV4-1; abundance: few; d_gene: TRBD1
CDR3nt: TGCGCCAGCAGTTCTACAACGGATCAGCCCCAGCATTTT; CDR3aa: CASSSTTDQPQHF; len: 13; j_gene: TRBJ1-5; v_gene: TRBV5-1; abundance: NA; d_gene: NA
CDR3nt: TGCGCCAGCAGCTTGGCCAGGGCTTCTAGCACAGATACGCAGTATTTT; CDR3aa: CASSLARASSTDTQYF; len: 16; j_gene: TRBJ2-3; v_gene: TRBV5-1; abundance: NA; d_gene: NA
CDR3nt: TGTGCCAGCAGACCCCTTACTGGTGGAAACACCATATATTTT; CDR3aa: CASRPLTGGNTIYF; len: 14; j_gene: TRBJ1-3; v_gene: TRBV6-5; abundance: NA; d_gene: NA
CDR3nt: TGTGCCAGCATGACAGAAGCCCCCTACGAGCAGTACTTC; CDR3aa: CASMTEAPYEQYF; len: 13; j_gene: TRBJ2-7; v_gene: TRBV25-1; abundance: NA; d_gene: NA
CDR3nt: TGTGCCAGCAGTTTTGGGGTACTGGGACAGGGGGGGAATGAGCAGTTCTTC; CDR3aa: CASSFGVLGQGGNEQFF; len: 17; j_gene: TRBJ2-1; v_gene: TRBV28; abundance: NA; d_gene: TRBD1
CDR3nt: TGTGCCAGCAGCCGGGGGACAGGGAAAGAGACCCAGTACTTC; CDR3aa: CASSRGTGKETQYF; len: 14; j_gene: TRBJ2-5; v_gene: TRBV6-5; abundance: NA; d_gene: TRBD1
CDR3nt: TGTGCCAGCAGCTCGGGACAGGGCCCCTGGGGCTACACCTTC; CDR3aa: CASSSGQGPWGYTF; len: 14; j_gene: TRBJ1-2; v_gene: TRBV7-2; abundance: few; d_gene: TRBD1
CDR3nt: TGTGCCAGCAGTTCCAGGGACAGGGGGGACTATGGCTACACCTTC; CDR3aa: CASSSRDRGDYGYTF; len: 15; j_gene: TRBJ1-2; v_gene: TRBV6-6; abundance: NA; d_gene: TRBD1
CDR3nt: TGTGCCAGCAGCTCCCGGGACTCGATGAATTCACCCCTCCACTTT; CDR3aa: CASSSRDSMNSPLHF; len: 15; j_gene: TRBJ1-6; v_gene: TRBV7-9; abundance: few; d_gene: NA
CDR3nt: TGTGCCAGCAGGAATGGACAGGGAGGCGCAAACACCATATATTTT; CDR3aa: CASRNGQGGANTIYF; len: 15; j_gene: TRBJ1-3; v_gene: TRBV6-5; abundance: NA; d_gene: TRBD1
CDR3nt: TGCGCCAGCAGCCAAGATCAGAGTAGCGGGGGCCCCCGGGATGAGCAGTTCTTC; CDR3aa: CASSQDQSSGGPRDEQFF; len: 18; j_gene: TRBJ2-1; v_gene: TRBV4-1; abundance: few; d_gene: TRBD2
CDR3nt: TGTGCCAGCAGTCCCCTCGGCTTGGCGGGGGGAAGCTACGAGCAGTACTTC; CDR3aa: CASSPLGLAGGSYEQYF; len: 17; j_gene: TRBJ2-7; v_gene: TRBV27; abundance: few; d_gene: TRBD2
CDR3nt: TGCGCCAGCAGGAGGATCGGGCAAATCCAAGAGACCCAGTACTTC; CDR3aa: CASRRIGQIQETQYF; len: 15; j_gene: TRBJ2-5; v_gene: TRBV5-1; abundance: NA; d_gene: NA
CDR3nt: TGTGCCAGCAATGCGGGACAGATGAACACTGAAGCTTTCTTT; CDR3aa: CASNAGQMNTEAFF; len: 14; j_gene: TRBJ1-1; v_gene: TRBV6-1; abundance: NA; d_gene: TRBD1
CDR3nt: TGCGCCAGCAGCCAAGATGAGGTTCAGCCCCAGCATTTT; CDR3aa: CASSQDEVQPQHF; len: 13; j_gene: TRBJ1-5; v_gene: TRBV4-1; abundance: NA; d_gene: NA
CDR3nt: TGTGCCAGCAGGGGGGACCGAAACATTCAGTACTTC; CDR3aa: CASRGDRNIQYF; len: 12; j_gene: TRBJ2-4; v_gene: TRBV2; abundance: once; d_gene: NA